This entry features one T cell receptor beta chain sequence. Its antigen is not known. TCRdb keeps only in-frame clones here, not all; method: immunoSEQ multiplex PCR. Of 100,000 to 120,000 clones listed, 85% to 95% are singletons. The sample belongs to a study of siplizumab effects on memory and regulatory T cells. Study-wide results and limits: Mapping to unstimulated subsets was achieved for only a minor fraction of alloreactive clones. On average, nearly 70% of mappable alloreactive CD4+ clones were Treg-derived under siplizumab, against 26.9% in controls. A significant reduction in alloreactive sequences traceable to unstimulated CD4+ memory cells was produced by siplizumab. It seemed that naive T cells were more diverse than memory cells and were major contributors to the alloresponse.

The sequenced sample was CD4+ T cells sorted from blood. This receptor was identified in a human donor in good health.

The CDR3 region is CASGQETQYF. DNA of the CDR3: TGTGCCAGCGGTCAAGAGACCCAGTACTTC. The rearrangement links TRBV10-3 to TRBJ2-5; no clear D. CDR1 is ENHRY and CDR2 is SYGVKD in the germline V gene. Trimming pared 10 bases from V and 2 bases from J, leaving 5 bases between. The CDR3 extends over 10 amino acids.